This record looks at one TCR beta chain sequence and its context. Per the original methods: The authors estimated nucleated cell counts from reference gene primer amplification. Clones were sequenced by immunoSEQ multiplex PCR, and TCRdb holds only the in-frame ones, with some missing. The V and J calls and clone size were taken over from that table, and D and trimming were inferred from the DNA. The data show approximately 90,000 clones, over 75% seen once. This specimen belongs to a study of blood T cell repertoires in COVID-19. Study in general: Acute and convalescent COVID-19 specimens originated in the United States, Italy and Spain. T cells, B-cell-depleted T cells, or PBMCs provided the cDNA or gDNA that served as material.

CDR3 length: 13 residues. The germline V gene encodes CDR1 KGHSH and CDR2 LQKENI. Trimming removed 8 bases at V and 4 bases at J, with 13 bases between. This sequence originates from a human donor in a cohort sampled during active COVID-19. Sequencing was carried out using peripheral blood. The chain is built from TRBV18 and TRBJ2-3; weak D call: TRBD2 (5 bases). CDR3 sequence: CASRLPGADTQYF. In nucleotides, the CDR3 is TGTGCCAGCCGTCTCCCCGGGGCAGATACGCAGTATTTT.